This passage covers 14 T cell receptor beta chains from one sample sequenced in a study of blood T cell repertoires in COVID-19. Data came from immunoSEQ multiplex PCR; TCRdb stores just in-frame clones and leaves some out. The profile shows about 120,000 clones, 85% of them singletons. The sequenced material came from peripheral blood. Source of these receptors: an elderly man with acute or convalescent COVID-19.

The gene calls are TRBV7-3 and TRBJ2-3, with 8 bases identical to TRBD2. The germline CDR1 and CDR2 sequences are SGHTA and FQGTGA. This CDR3 contains 15 residues. The J segment lost 6 bases and the V segment lost 5 bases, leaving 10 bases of the junction unmatched. CDR3 sequence: CASSRSGAKGDTQYF. In nucleotides, the CDR3 is TGTGCCAGCAGCCGTAGCGGGGCTAAGGGGGATACGCAGTATTTT. Using reference TRBV7-3 and TRBJ2-3 for the parts outside the CDR3, the full variable domain is GAGVSQTPSNKVTEKGKYVELRCDPISGHTALYWYRQSLGQGPEFLIYFQGTGAADDSGLPNDRFFAVRPEGSVSTLKIQRTERGDSAVYLCASSRSGAKGDTQYFGPGTRLTVL.

The chain joins TRBV7-8 to TRBJ1-4, with a weak D call TRBD1 (5 bases). This CDR3 spans 14 amino acids. CDR1 is SGHVS, CDR2 FQNEAQ, per germline. With 5 bases removed from V and 3 bases from J, the gap between germline ends came to 10 bases. The CDR3 here is CASSGQGANEKLFF. CDR3 bases: TGTGCCAGCAGCGGGCAGGGTGCTAATGAAAAACTGTTTTTT. The full variable domain, completed using reference TRBV7-8 and TRBJ1-4, is GAGVSQSPRYKVAKRGQDVALRCDPISGHVSLFWYQQALGQGPEFLTYFQNEAQLDKSGLPSDRFFAERPEGSVSTLKIQRTQQEDSAVYLCASSGQGANEKLFFGSGTQLSVL.

This chain links TRBV18 with TRBJ2-5; D is undetermined. The germline CDR1 and CDR2 sequences are KGHSH and LQKENI. The CDR3 is 14 amino acids. Trimming removed 0 bases at V and 1 base at J, with 6 bases between. CDR3 sequence (DNA): TGTGCCAGCTCACCACCGGGCCCCCAAGAGACCCAGTACTTC. The encoded protein is CASSPPGPQETQYF.

This clone showed up just once. V gene TRBV6-6 combines with J gene TRBJ1-1, with TRBD1 as a possible D gene (5 bases). Germline loops: CDR1 MNHNY, CDR2 SVGAGI (reference sequence). CDR3 length equals 11 residues. The V and J ends lost 2 bases and 8 bases respectively, with 6 bases between them. This CDR3 is CASSYRGEAFF. CDR3 bases: TGTGCCAGCAGTTACCGGGGGGAAGCTTTCTTT.

This clone was detected once. The V call is TRBV18, the J call TRBJ1-4; 7 bases are a match to TRBD1. The V gene's germline CDR1 is KGHSH and CDR2 LQKENI. The CDR3 is 15 residues long. Trimming at V came to 5 bases and at J to 4 bases, leaving 7 bases not matched to a gene. CDR3 amino acids: CASSSGQSSNEKLFF. The CDR3 coding sequence is TGTGCCAGCTCATCGGGACAGTCTAGTAATGAAAAACTGTTTTTT.

This clone was detected only once. The chain links TRBV28 to TRBJ1-1; no clear D gene. Looked up from germline, CDR1 is MDHEN and CDR2 is SYDVKM. CDR3 length: 16 residues. V lost 5 bases and J lost 5, with 21 bases in between. The CDR3 is CASSEVPRVRETEAFF. DNA for the CDR3: TGTGCCAGCAGTGAGGTCCCCCGGGTAAGAGAAACTGAAGCTTTCTTT.

The chain employs TRBV9 and TRBJ2-5; D not certain. V was clipped by 0 bases and J by 3 bases, with 6 bases between them. The CDR3 length is 13 residues. Looked up from germline, CDR1 is SGDLS and CDR2 is YYNGEE. The chain's CDR3 is CASSVDIKETQYF. The CDR3 coding sequence is TGTGCCAGCAGCGTAGATATAAAAGAGACCCAGTACTTC. Looking up the rest from reference TRBV9 and TRBJ2-5 gives the full variable domain: DSGVTQTPKHLITATGQRVTLRCSPRSGDLSVYWYQQSLDQGLQFLIQYYNGEERAKGNILERFSAQQFPDLHSELNLSSLELGDSALYFCASSVDIKETQYFGPGTRLLVL.

This clone was observed once. The genes are TRBV18 and TRBJ2-3; TRBD2 is a possible D gene (6 bases). Trimming removed 6 bases from V and 0 bases from J, with 16 bases in between. Germline CDR1 and CDR2: KGHSH and LQKENI. CDR3 length: 16 residues. This CDR3 reads CASSRIAEISTDTQYF. CDR3 nucleotides: TGTGCCAGCTCCCGCATAGCGGAAATTAGCACAGATACGCAGTATTTT.

Comments on this clone: Since no conserved phenylalanine or tryptophan closes the CDR3, a read error is the likely cause. The limits of the CDR3 on the DNA are not certain, so only TCRdb's listed CDR3 is given. The chain recombines TRBV21-1 with TRBJ1-2. TRBV21-1 is described as a pseudogene. Both ends counted, the CDR3 spans 10 residues. CDR3 region: CASSKRLGGL.

The V and J genes are TRBV6-4 and TRBJ2-1, with 7 bases that match TRBD2. With 4 bases clipped from V and 2 bases from J, the junction kept 8 bases outside the gene matches. CDR1 and CDR2 (germline): MRHNA, SNTAGT. This CDR3 comprises 16 residues. CDR3 region: CASSGGVGGAYNEQFF. The CDR3 DNA is TGTGCCAGCAGTGGCGGGGTTGGGGGGGCCTACAATGAGCAGTTCTTC.

The rearrangement links TRBV19 to TRBJ1-2; 9 bases are shared with TRBD1. The V and J ends lost 7 bases and 3 bases, in that order; junction bases with no gene match: 6. In germline, CDR1 is LNHDA, CDR2 SQIVND (reference sequence). This CDR3 is 14 amino acids long. The CDR3 region is CASTNTGGYYGYTF. The CDR3 DNA follows: TGTGCCAGTACCAACACAGGGGGCTACTATGGCTACACCTTC.

About this clone: Other DNA sequences of this sample code for an identical CDR3. This sequence joins TRBV5-1 and TRBJ2-7; 7 bases are shared with TRBD2. Germline lookup yields CDR1 SGHRS and CDR2 YFSETQ. This CDR3 spans 14 amino acids. With 5 bases clipped from V and 0 bases from J, the junction kept 5 bases outside the gene matches. The CDR3 nucleotides read TGCGCCAGCAGTTCTAGCGGAGGCTCCTACGAGCAGTACTTC. Translating gives CASSSSGGSYEQYF. Complete variable domain (other parts from reference TRBV5-1 and TRBJ2-7): KAGVTQTPRYLIKTRGQQVTLSCSPISGHRSVSWYQQTPGQGLQFLFEYFSETQRNKGNFPGRFSGRQFSNSRSEMNVSTLELGDSALYLCASSSSGGSYEQYFGPGTRLTVT.

The CDR3 DNA is TGTGCCAGCCAATACGGGGGCAGGGGGCCTGGAAACACCATATATTTT. Translating it yields CASQYGGRGPGNTIYF. The J gene is TRBJ1-3, the V gene TRBV19, with 8 bases lining up with TRBD1. V lost 9 bases, J lost 2 bases, and 12 bases stayed unmatched. Germline values: CDR1 LNHDA, CDR2 SQIVND (reference sequence). CDR3 length: 16 residues.

This chain connects TRBV19 to TRBJ1-5; 7 bases fit TRBD1. The length of the CDR3 is 17 residues. V lost 5 bases, J lost 1 base, and 11 bases stayed unmatched. Germline lookup yields CDR1 LNHDA and CDR2 SQIVND (reference sequence). CDR3 region: CASSPSYTGESNQPQHF. The CDR3 DNA follows: TGTGCCAGTAGTCCTAGCTATACAGGGGAGAGCAATCAGCCCCAGCATTTT. The full variable domain, rest sourced from reference TRBV19 and TRBJ1-5, is DGGITQSPKYLFRKEGQNVTLSCEQNLNHDAMYWYRQDPGQGLRLIYYSQIVNDFQKGDIAEGYSVSREKKESFPLTVTSAQKNPTAFYLCASSPSYTGESNQPQHFGDGTRLSIL.